This T cell receptor (beta chain) is drawn from a study of blood T cells in healthy people across ages (dated by TCRdb to between 2015 and 2016). About the full investigation: In model experiments, template switching captured roughly one uniquely barcoded TCR beta cDNA molecule for every two T cells. The study measured age-related changes in TCR beta repertoire diversity using deep sequencing normalized with unique cDNA molecular identifiers. Donors were grouped into four age groups: young (average 16 years), middle-aged (approximately 41), aged (roughly 67) and long-lived (around 82). The study analyzed two additional independent replicas of 1 million unique cDNA reads from the same blood draw for two donors, one aged 18 to 29 and one aged 80 or older.

As regards this clonotype: The target of this receptor is not known. The sample holds no much larger clone one base away, and base qualities are not on file.

Broader findings and caveats from the paper: Because profiling used bulk unsorted PBMCs, naive and antigen-experienced compartments could not be compared conclusively. A strong correlation was found between observed TCR beta diversity and the percentage of naive T cells measured by flow cytometry. Because the CMV infection status of the donors was unknown, age-related changes in expanded clonotypes may potentially have been confounded. Total diversity estimates from one million sequenced T cells were considered lower bounds and underestimates. Compared with the aged group, the long-lived group had more naive CD4+ T cells, fewer expanded clones and increased TCR diversity, suggesting age selection. As age increased, observed TCR beta diversity per million T cells dropped in a roughly linear way, and a significant reduction was already evident by age approximately 40.

Donors were about 36 systemically healthy Caucasian individuals from Russia aged roughly 6 to 95 years. Each donor gave around 9.9 milliliters of peripheral blood, collected into EDTA-treated Vacutainer tubes. PBMCs were isolated by Ficoll-Paque density-gradient centrifugation, with at least 7 million obtained per sample. Total RNA, at least 6 micrograms per sample, was extracted from PBMCs with Trizol reagent. For every donor, an aliquot of PBMCs went through flow cytometry to measure the percentages of naive CD45RAhigh/CD27high T cells. Library prep was done by 5' RACE. Sequencing took place on an Illumina HiSeq 2500. A second about 7 to 12 cycle PCR used a sample-barcoded 5' primer and a J-beta primer mix. Each TCR beta cDNA molecule received a unique molecular identifier from a template-switch 5' adaptor carrying 12 random nucleotides. Each sample yielded at least 2.5 million CDR3-containing paired-end reads. First-strand cDNA was synthesized from all RNA with the Mint cDNA synthesis kit, primed by a TRBC-specific oligonucleotide. Following uracil-DNA glycosylase treatment, a first 18-cycle PCR with universal primers M1SS and BC2_uni_R was performed on all cDNA. Regarding the original processing steps: For normalization, 1 million high-quality reads were randomly selected from each sample, with every read carrying a distinct molecular identifier. Instead of being binned into consensus sequences, reads with shared molecular identifiers were discarded. MiTCR, set to a Q25 quality threshold and the strictest error-elimination algorithm, was used for CDR3 identification, clonotype clustering and error correction. A nonparametric unseen species model with Euler transformation was used to estimate lower-bound total TCR beta diversity. The public reads were reprocessed in TCRdb via fastp at Q25 and MiXCR, keeping in-frame beta chains. When rows share a CDR3 protein, they turn into one entry using the most common DNA and genes. The V and J calls shown here were made by TCRdb, not taken from the authors' results. Present in this sample are around 800,000 distinct CDR3 sequences, 20% to 30% of which were seen just once. Of the sample, 2.5% to 3.5% falls within the top ten clones.

The germline ends are 15 bases apart after V is trimmed by 4 bases and J by 3 bases. From the cysteine up to the phenylalanine, the CDR3 has a length of 16 residues. CDR3 DNA only is kept here, 48 bases in frame from base 1. Based on the germline V gene, the CDR1 and CDR2 sequences are MGHRA and YSYEKL. The same data also contributed to another study, on T cells of mothers and their children. Looking at the second paper: Nine systemically healthy Caucasian individuals served as donors, namely three mothers together with their six children. cDNA synthesis consumed the entire amount of extracted RNA, loaded at 1.5 ug RNA in each 15 ul reaction. In the second PCR, the M1S primer added sample barcodes and 2-4 random nucleotides. More than 8 million TCR beta CDR3 reads were obtained from each mother, and about 3 million reads were obtained from each child. Thymic selection shapes the output of TCR recombination in a similar way in related and unrelated pairs, and inherited differences have a minor effect. Related mother-child pairs always showed normalized repertoire overlap that was slightly higher than in unrelated mother-child pairs, though the difference was never significant. Persistent microchimeric T cell clones were not detected, at a sensitivity of approximately 98 clones per million clonotypes. The study used deep NGS to compare TCR beta repertoires of mothers and children, seeking features distinguishing related mother-child pairs from unrelated individuals. The mean age was about 38 +/- 4 years for the mothers and 11 +/- 4 years for the children. Libraries were sequenced on Illumina HiSeq 2000 with 100+100 nt paired-end reads after adapter ligation with NEBNext reagents. To prevent cross-contamination, the mother and child libraries were prepared one month apart and sequenced in separate runs. For each donor, between roughly 450,000 and 2,100,000 distinct TCR beta clonotypes were identified. Naive TCR beta clonotypes were estimated from low-frequency clonotypes matched to each donor's FACS-determined naive share, without sorting.

What was sequenced was blood. The chain couples TRBV4-1 to TRBJ2-2; TRBD1 is possibly the D segment (5 matching bases). This receptor was identified in a boy between 10 and 17 years old in good health. Read as DNA, the sequence is TGCGCCAGCAGCCCTAAGGGTGGGGCCGACACCGGGGAGCTGTTTTTT. The resulting protein is CASSPKGGADTGELFF.